This TCR beta chain was captured in a study of memory CD4+ T cells and cytomegalovirus serostatus. Study-level results: A US-trained random forest predicted CMV serostatus with median AUC roughly 0.9.

The sort gate was single viable CD3+CD4+CD8-CD45RO+ cells for memory CD4+ T cells. About this clone: As yet, its antigen is unknown.

This table comes from immunoSEQ multiplex PCR, and its TCRdb copy is limited to in-frame clones, with some not included. The sample includes tens of thousands of clones, roughly three quarters seen only once; the top ten take nearly 0.9%. This TCR was recovered from an adult in good health and CMV-seronegative. Sequenced: memory CD4+ T cells from blood.

The CDR3 nucleotides read TGCGCCAGCAGCCAAGTTAGGGCGGGAGTGGAGCAGTACTTC. This gives the protein CASSQVRAGVEQYF. This chain connects TRBV4-3 to TRBJ2-7, with 7 bases aligning to TRBD2. There are 14 residues in the CDR3. J was trimmed by 7 bases and V by 1 base; bases with no gene match: 7. Germline V CDR1 and CDR2: LGHNA, YSLEER.